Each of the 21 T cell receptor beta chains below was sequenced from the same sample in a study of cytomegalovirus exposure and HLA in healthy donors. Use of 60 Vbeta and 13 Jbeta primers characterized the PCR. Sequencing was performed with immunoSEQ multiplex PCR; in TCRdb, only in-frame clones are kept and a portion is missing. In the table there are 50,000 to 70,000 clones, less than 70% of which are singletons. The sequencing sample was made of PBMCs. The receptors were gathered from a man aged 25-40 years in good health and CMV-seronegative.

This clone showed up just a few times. The CDR3 DNA reads TGCGCCAGCAGCCCTAGTGCGGGGCGTTACCGTGGCTACACCTTC. It codes for CASSPSAGRYRGYTF. V usage is TRBV4-1 and J usage is TRBJ1-2; D perhaps matches TRBD1 (5 bases). CDR3 size: 15 residues. V gave up 4 bases and J gave up 7 bases, with 19 bases separating them. Germline CDR1 is MGHRA and CDR2 is YSYEKL.

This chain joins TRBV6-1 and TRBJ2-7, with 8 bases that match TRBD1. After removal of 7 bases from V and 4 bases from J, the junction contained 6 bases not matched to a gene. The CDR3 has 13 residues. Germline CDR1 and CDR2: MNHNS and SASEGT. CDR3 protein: CASTRDRQYEQYF. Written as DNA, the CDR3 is TGTGCCAGCACAAGGGACAGGCAGTACGAGCAGTACTTC.

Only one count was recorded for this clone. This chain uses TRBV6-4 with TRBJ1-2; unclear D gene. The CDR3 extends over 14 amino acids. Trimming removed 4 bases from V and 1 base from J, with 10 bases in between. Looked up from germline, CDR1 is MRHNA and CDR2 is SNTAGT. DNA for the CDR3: TGTGCCAGCAGTGGGGCCCGTTTTAACTATGGCTACACCTTC. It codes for CASSGARFNYGYTF.

CDR3 in amino acids: CASSLGEDHGYTF. DNA for the CDR3: TGTGCCAGCTCACTAGGGGAGGATCATGGCTACACCTTC. This chain uses TRBV18 with TRBJ1-2; D is possibly TRBD1 (5 bases). This CDR3 has 13 residues. Germline V gene lookup returns CDR1 KGHSH and CDR2 LQKENI. V was cut by 4 bases and J by 6 bases, with 12 bases left in between.

As DNA, the CDR3 is TGTGCCAGCTCCATTAGCGGGGGGGCGTACGAGCAGTACTTC. It specifies CASSISGGAYEQYF. The chain uses TRBV18 and TRBJ2-7; 11 nucleotides align to TRBD2. V lost 6 bases and J lost 4; bases outside the gene matches: 5. The germline gives CDR1 KGHSH, CDR2 LQKENI. This CDR3 comprises 14 residues.

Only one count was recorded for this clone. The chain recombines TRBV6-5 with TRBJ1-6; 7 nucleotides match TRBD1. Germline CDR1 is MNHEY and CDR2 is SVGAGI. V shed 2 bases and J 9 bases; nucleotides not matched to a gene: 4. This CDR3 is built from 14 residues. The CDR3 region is CASSYIGGGSPLHF. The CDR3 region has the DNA TGTGCCAGCAGTTACATAGGGGGCGGTTCACCCCTCCACTTT.

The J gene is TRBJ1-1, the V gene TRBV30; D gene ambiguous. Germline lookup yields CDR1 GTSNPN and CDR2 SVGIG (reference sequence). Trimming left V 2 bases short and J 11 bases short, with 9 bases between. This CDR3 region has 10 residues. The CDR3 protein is CAWSTTVAFF. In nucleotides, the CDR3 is TGTGCCTGGAGTACTACTGTCGCTTTCTTT.

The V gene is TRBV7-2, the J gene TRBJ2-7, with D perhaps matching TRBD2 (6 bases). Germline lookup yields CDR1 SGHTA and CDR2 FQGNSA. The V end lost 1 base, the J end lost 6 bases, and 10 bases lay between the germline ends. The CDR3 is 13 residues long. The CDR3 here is CASSLGDLFEQYF. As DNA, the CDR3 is TGTGCCAGCAGCTTAGGGGACTTATTCGAGCAGTACTTC.

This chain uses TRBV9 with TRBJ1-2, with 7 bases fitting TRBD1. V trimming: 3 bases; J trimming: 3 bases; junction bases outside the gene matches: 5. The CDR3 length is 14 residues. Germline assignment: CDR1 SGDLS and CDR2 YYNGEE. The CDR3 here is CASSGGQAYYGYTF. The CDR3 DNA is TGTGCCAGCAGCGGAGGACAGGCCTACTATGGCTACACCTTC.

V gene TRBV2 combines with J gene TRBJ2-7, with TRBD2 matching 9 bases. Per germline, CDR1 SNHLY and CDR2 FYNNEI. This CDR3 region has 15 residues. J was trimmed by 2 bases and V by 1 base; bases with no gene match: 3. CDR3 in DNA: TGTGCCAGCAGTGAAGTTGCGGGGGGGCCCTACGAGCAGTACTTC. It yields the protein CASSEVAGGPYEQYF. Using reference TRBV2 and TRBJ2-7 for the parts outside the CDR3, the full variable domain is EPEVTQTPSHQVTQMGQEVILRCVPISNHLYFYWYRQILGQKVEFLVSFYNNEISEKSEIFDDQFSVERPDGSNFTLKIRSTKLEDSAMYFCASSEVAGGPYEQYFGPGTRLTVT.

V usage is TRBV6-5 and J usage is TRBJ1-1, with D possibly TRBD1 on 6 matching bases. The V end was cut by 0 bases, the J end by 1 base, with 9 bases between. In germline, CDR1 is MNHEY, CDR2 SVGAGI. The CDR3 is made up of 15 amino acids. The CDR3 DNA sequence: TGTGCCAGCAGTTACTCTAACAGGGCGAACACTGAAGCTTTCTTT. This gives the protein CASSYSNRANTEAFF.

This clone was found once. The CDR3 loop reads CASSSRDTDTQYF. CDR3 DNA: TGTGCCAGTAGTAGCCGGGACACAGATACGCAGTATTTT. This chain links TRBV19 with TRBJ2-3; D is possibly TRBD2 (5 bases). The V gene lost 4 bases and the J gene lost 2 bases, with 7 bases spanning the gap. The CDR3 has 13 residues. In germline, CDR1 is LNHDA, CDR2 SQIVND (reference sequence).

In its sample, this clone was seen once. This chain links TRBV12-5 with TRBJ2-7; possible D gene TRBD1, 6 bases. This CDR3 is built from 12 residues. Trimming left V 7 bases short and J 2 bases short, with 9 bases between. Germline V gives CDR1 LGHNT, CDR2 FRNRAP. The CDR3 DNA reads TGTGCTAGTGCCCAGGGGCCCTACGAGCAGTACTTC. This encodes CASAQGPYEQYF.

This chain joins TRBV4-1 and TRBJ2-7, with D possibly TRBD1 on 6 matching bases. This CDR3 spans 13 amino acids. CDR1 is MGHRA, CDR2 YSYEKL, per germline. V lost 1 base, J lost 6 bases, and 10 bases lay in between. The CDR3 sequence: CASSQGQGSEQYF. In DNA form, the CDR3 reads TGCGCCAGCAGCCAAGGGCAGGGGAGCGAGCAGTACTTC.

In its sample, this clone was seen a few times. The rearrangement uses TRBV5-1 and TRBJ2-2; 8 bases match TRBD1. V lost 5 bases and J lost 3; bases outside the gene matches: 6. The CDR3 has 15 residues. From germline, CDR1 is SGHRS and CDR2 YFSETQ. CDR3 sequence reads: CASRLVTGDTGELFF. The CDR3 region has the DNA TGCGCCAGCAGGCTAGTGACAGGGGACACCGGGGAGCTGTTTTTT.

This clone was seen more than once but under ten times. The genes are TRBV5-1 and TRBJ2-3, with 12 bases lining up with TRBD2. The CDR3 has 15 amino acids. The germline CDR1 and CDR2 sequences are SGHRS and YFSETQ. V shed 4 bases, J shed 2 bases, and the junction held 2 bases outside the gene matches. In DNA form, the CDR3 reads TGCGCCAGCAGCGGACTAGCGGGGCTCACAGATACGCAGTATTTT. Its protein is CASSGLAGLTDTQYF. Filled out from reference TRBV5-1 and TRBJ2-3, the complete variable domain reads KAGVTQTPRYLIKTRGQQVTLSCSPISGHRSVSWYQQTPGQGLQFLFEYFSETQRNKGNFPGRFSGRQFSNSRSEMNVSTLELGDSALYLCASSGLAGLTDTQYFGPGTRLTVL.

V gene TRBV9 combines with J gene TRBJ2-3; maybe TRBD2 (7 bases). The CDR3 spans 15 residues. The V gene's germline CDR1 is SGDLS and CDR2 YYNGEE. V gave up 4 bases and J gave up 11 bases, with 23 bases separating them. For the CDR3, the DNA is TGTGCCAGCAGCAGCACATTGGCTGGGAGGGGGAAGCAGTATTTT. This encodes CASSSTLAGRGKQYF.

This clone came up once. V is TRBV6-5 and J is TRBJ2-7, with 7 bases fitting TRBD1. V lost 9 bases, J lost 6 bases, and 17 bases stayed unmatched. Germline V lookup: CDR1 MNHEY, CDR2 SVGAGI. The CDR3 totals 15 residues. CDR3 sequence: CASSIVEGASFEQYF. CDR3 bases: TGTGCCAGTTCGATAGTTGAGGGGGCCTCGTTCGAGCAGTACTTC.

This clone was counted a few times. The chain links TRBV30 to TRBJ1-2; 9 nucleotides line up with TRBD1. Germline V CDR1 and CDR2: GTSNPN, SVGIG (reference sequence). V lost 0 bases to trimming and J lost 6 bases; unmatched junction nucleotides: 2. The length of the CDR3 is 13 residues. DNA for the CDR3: TGTGCCTGGAGTGTACGGACAGGGGATGGCTACACCTTC. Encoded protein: CAWSVRTGDGYTF. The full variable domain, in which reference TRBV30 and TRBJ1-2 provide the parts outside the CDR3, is SQTIHQWPATLVQPVGSPLSLECTVEGTSNPNLYWYRQAAGRGLQLLFYSVGIGQISSEVPQNLSASRPQDRQFILSSKKLLLSDSGFYLCAWSVRTGDGYTFGSGTRLTVV.

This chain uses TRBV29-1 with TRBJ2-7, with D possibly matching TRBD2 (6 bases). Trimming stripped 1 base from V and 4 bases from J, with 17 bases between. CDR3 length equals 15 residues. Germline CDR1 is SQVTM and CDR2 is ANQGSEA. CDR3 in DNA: TGCAGCGTTGAAGGTTGGGCGGGGTCCTCGTACGAGCAGTACTTC. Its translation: CSVEGWAGSSYEQYF.

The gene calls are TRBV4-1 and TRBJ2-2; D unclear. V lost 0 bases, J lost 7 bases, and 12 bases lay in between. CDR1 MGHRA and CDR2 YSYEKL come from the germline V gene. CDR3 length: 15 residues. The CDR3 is CASSQDLLALGELFF. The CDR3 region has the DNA TGCGCCAGCAGCCAAGACCTACTTGCCCTCGGGGAGCTGTTTTTT.